One sample yielded the 32 T cell receptor beta chains listed below, sequenced in a study of regulatory T cells in long-lasting Graves disease. The sample's time point: newly diagnosed GD, antithyroid drugs for less than 3 months. The authors made the TCR library using RNA they extracted from PBMCs. Arm-PCR with iRepertoire HTBI primers amplified the CDR3 regions for these TCR beta libraries. TCRdb processed the multiplex PCR reads anew with MiXCR; each CDR3 protein has one entry. The table includes about 430,000 distinct CDR3 sequences, 15% detected once. The sample also formed part of further work on T cells in Graves' hyperthyroidism and ophthalmopathy.

The sample here was peripheral blood mononuclear cells (PBMCs), taken at new diagnosis, from a patient treated with antithyroid drugs. These receptors all come from a woman between 40 and 50 years old with Graves disease.

This clonotype turned up a few times. The V gene is TRBV7-8, the J gene TRBJ2-1; a possible D gene is TRBD1 (5 bases). Per germline, CDR1 SGHVS and CDR2 FQNEAQ. This CDR3 has 16 residues. V lost 1 base and J 2 bases, leaving 12 bases between the germline ends. The CDR3 DNA reads as TGTGCCAGCAGCTTAGGGGGTTGGACAACCTACAATGAGCAGTTCTTC. Translated: CASSLGGWTTYNEQFF.

The V call is TRBV3-1, the J call TRBJ2-7; D not certain. V gave up 0 bases and J gave up 6 bases, with 6 bases separating them. The CDR3 covers 12 residues. Germline V gene lookup returns CDR1 LGHDT and CDR2 YNNKEL (reference sequence). The CDR3 coding sequence is TGTGCCAGCAGCCAAGATCTGGGCGAGCAGTACTTC. This encodes CASSQDLGEQYF.

Turning to this clonotype: One end of the junction varies from germline; a read error may be responsible. This chain uses TRBV18 with TRBJ1-3; D remains ambiguous. In germline, CDR1 is KGHSH, CDR2 LQKENI. This CDR3 has 14 residues. As DNA, the CDR3 is TGTGCCAGCGCACCGGAGGGCCCTGGGAACACCATATATTTT. The encoded protein is CASAPEGPGNTIYF.

There are a few counts of this clonotype. The V and J genes are TRBV4-3 and TRBJ2-1; TRBD2 matches at 11 bases. V lost 0 bases and J lost 3; bases outside the gene matches: 1. The CDR3 consists of 16 residues. Germline V gene data show CDR1 as LGHNA and CDR2 as YSLEER. In DNA, the CDR3 is TGCGCCAGCAGCCAAGAGACTAGCGGGGTCTACAATGAGCAGTTCTTC. Translated, it gives CASSQETSGVYNEQFF.

V is TRBV25-1 and J is TRBJ1-3, with D maybe TRBD1 (6 bases). Germline assignment: CDR1 MGHDK and CDR2 SYGVNS. Trimming shortened V by 5 bases and J by 1 base, and 9 bases separated the two germline ends. This CDR3 is built from 14 residues. Written as DNA, the CDR3 is TGTGCCAGCAGTCGTGGACAGTCTGGAAACACCATATATTTT. Translating it yields CASSRGQSGNTIYF. The full variable domain, its missing parts supplied by reference TRBV25-1 and TRBJ1-3, is EADIYQTPRYLVIGTGKKITLECSQTMGHDKMYWYQQDPGMELHLIHYSYGVNSTEKGDLSSESTVSRIRTEHFPLTLESARPSHTSQYLCASSRGQSGNTIYFGEGSWLTVV.

This rearrangement joins TRBV10-3 to TRBJ2-3, with D perhaps TRBD1 (6 bases). This CDR3 region has 15 residues. Trimming shortened V by 3 bases and J by 0 bases, and 10 bases separated the two germline ends. Looked up from germline, CDR1 is ENHRY and CDR2 is SYGVKD. The CDR3 nucleotides are TGTGCCATCAGTGATCCGGGGACAAGCACAGATACGCAGTATTTT. It specifies CAISDPGTSTDTQYF.

This clonotype was seen at least ten times. V gene TRBV7-8 combines with J gene TRBJ2-7, with D perhaps being TRBD1 or TRBD2 (5 bases each). This CDR3 has 12 amino acids. Trimming shortened V by 5 bases and J by 5 bases, and 10 bases separated the two germline ends. The germline CDR1 and CDR2 sequences are SGHVS and FQNEAQ. The CDR3 sequence: CASSVGANEQYF. In DNA, the CDR3 is TGTGCCAGCAGCGTCGGGGCGAACGAGCAGTACTTC.

A single count supports this clonotype. This sequence may be a read error, since a much larger clone differs from it by one base. This sequence joins TRBV7-8 and TRBJ2-3; D may be TRBD1 (6 bases). The CDR3 sequence is 16 residues long. The V gene's germline CDR1 is SGHVS and CDR2 FQNEAQ. Trimming removed 5 bases at V and 0 bases at J, with 15 bases between. The CDR3 loop reads CASSKRVGASTDTQYF. In DNA form, the CDR3 reads TGTGCCAGCAGCAAGAGAGTGGGGGCTAGCACAGATACGCAGTATTTT.

This clonotype was counted between two and nine times. The CDR3 here is CASGLQGQWNEQFF. The CDR3 nucleotides are TGTGCTAGTGGACTTCAGGGGCAGTGGAATGAGCAGTTCTTC. V gene TRBV12-5 combines with J gene TRBJ2-1; D is perhaps TRBD1 (6 bases). Germline-derived CDR1 and CDR2 are LGHNT and FRNRAP. Between the trimmed V and J ends, which lost 6 bases and 7 bases, there was a span of 16 bases. The CDR3 loop spans 14 amino acids.

Turning to this clonotype: A read error may be the cause here, since a much bigger clone is one base away. The rearrangement joins TRBV18 to TRBJ2-5; 10 nucleotides line up with TRBD2. The CDR3 loop spans 16 amino acids. From germline, CDR1 is KGHSH and CDR2 LQKENI. CDR3 bases: TGTGCCGGCTCACCACGGGCTAGCGGGAGTAAGGAGACCCAGTACTTC. Translation gives CAGSPRASGSKETQYF.

This clonotype was counted between two and nine times. J is TRBJ2-1 and V is TRBV19, with 12 nucleotides matching TRBD2. V was clipped by 5 bases and J by 8 bases; unmatched bases: 7. The CDR3 contains 15 residues. The germline V gene has CDR1 LNHDA and CDR2 SQIVND (reference sequence). The CDR3 region has the DNA TGTGCCAGTAGTCCCAGCCTAGCGGGAGGGTATGAGCAGTTCTTC. Translating gives CASSPSLAGGYEQFF.

The rearrangement links TRBV12-3 or TRBV12-4 to TRBJ2-2; 10 nucleotides align to TRBD2. There are 14 residues in the CDR3. V trimming: 7 bases; J trimming: 6 bases; junction bases outside the gene matches: 5. CDR3 protein: CASTASGRAGELFF. CDR3 nucleotide sequence: TGTGCCAGCACGGCGAGCGGGAGGGCCGGGGAGCTGTTTTTT.

The table lists this clonotype with many counts. The V gene is TRBV6-1, the J gene TRBJ2-4; D is perhaps TRBD1 or TRBD2 (6 bases each). The CDR3 loop spans 16 amino acids. Looked up from germline, CDR1 is MNHNS and CDR2 is SASEGT. Trimming took 1 base from V and 5 from J, leaving 15 bases between them. CDR3 in DNA: TGTGCCAGCAGTGAAGGGGGGCGGGAATGGCAAAACATTCAGTACTTC. It specifies CASSEGGREWQNIQYF.

The table lists this clonotype with many counts. The rearrangement joins TRBV20-1 to TRBJ2-1, with a possible D match to TRBD2 (5 bases). Germline CDR1 reads DFQATT; CDR2 reads SNEGSKA (reference sequence). The CDR3 covers 14 residues. Trimming removed 6 bases at V and 8 bases at J, with 20 bases between. DNA of the CDR3: TGCAGTGCCGCCGGCCCCCCCGATAGCGATGAGCAGTTCTTC. Encoded protein: CSAAGPPDSDEQFF.

This clonotype was seen ten or more times. This chain links TRBV29-1 with TRBJ2-7, with D unresolved. Per the germline V gene, CDR1 is SQVTM and CDR2 is ANQGSEA. This CDR3 is 15 amino acids long. V lost 6 bases and J lost 3, with 21 bases in between. This CDR3 reads CSVPRFGGENYEQYF. In DNA form, the CDR3 reads TGCAGCGTCCCGAGGTTCGGCGGAGAAAACTACGAGCAGTACTTC.

There are a few counts of this clonotype. V is TRBV12-3 or TRBV12-4 and J is TRBJ2-2; 8 bases are a match to TRBD1. The CDR3 has 18 amino acids. Unmatched junction bases numbered 14, after V lost 7 bases and J lost 1 base. The CDR3 spells CASTLSRLDRGNTGELFF. In nucleotides, the CDR3 is TGTGCCAGCACCCTTAGTAGGCTAGACAGGGGGAACACCGGGGAGCTGTTTTTT.

Ten or more counts support this clonotype. This chain links TRBV5-6 with TRBJ2-5, with 11 positions matching TRBD2. Per germline, CDR1 SGHDT and CDR2 YYEEEE. The CDR3 loop spans 16 amino acids. V shed 3 bases and J 1 base; nucleotides not matched to a gene: 5. Here the CDR3 DNA reads TGTGCCAGCAGCTGGGTAGCGGGAGGGATCCAAGAGACCCAGTACTTC. Its protein product is CASSWVAGGIQETQYF.

This clonotype was counted only a few times. The chain uses TRBV6-1 and TRBJ1-5; D might be TRBD1 (6 bases). The CDR3 sequence is 15 residues long. Germline loops: CDR1 MNHNS, CDR2 SASEGT. V gave up 8 bases and J gave up 3 bases, with 17 bases separating them. The CDR3 sequence is CASSEDRTDNQPQHF. CDR3 nucleotide sequence: TGTGCCAGCTCAGAGGACAGAACCGACAATCAGCCCCAGCATTTT.

This clonotype was found a few times. The chain employs TRBV19 and TRBJ2-3, with 7 bases matching TRBD2. CDR1 and CDR2 from the germline V gene are LNHDA and SQIVND (reference sequence). CDR3 length equals 17 residues. Trimming at V came to 3 bases and at J to 2 bases, leaving 11 bases not matched to a gene. The CDR3 spells CASSIDTTSLFTDTQYF. The DNA for the CDR3 is TGTGCCAGTAGTATCGATACGACTAGCCTTTTCACAGATACGCAGTATTTT.

This clonotype was counted ten times or more. The V and J genes are TRBV14 and TRBJ2-3; D might be TRBD1 or TRBD2, each matching 5 bases. Germline CDR1 and CDR2: SGHDN and FVKESK. The CDR3 has 18 residues. Trimming stripped 1 base from V and 0 bases from J, with 17 bases between. CDR3 sequence (DNA): TGTGCCAGCAGCCAAGGGTGGGACCCGACGCCAAGCACAGATACGCAGTATTTT. It codes for CASSQGWDPTPSTDTQYF. Filled out from reference TRBV14 and TRBJ2-3, the complete variable domain reads EAGVTQFPSHSVIEKGQTVTLRCDPISGHDNLYWYRRVMGKEIKFLLHFVKESKQDESGMPNNRFLAERTGGTYSTLKVQPAELEDSGVYFCASSQGWDPTPSTDTQYFGPGTRLTVL.

The chain couples TRBV20-1 to TRBJ2-7; 7 bases line up with TRBD2. Germline V gene lookup returns CDR1 DFQATT and CDR2 SNEGSKA (reference sequence). V lost 0 bases and J lost 3; bases outside the gene matches: 11. The CDR3 is 16 amino acids. CDR3 sequence: CSARDRRLALSYEQYF. CDR3 sequence (DNA): TGCAGTGCTAGAGATCGGCGACTAGCCCTTAGCTACGAGCAGTACTTC.

In this sample, this clonotype turned up many times. This chain connects TRBV11-3 to TRBJ1-1, with TRBD1 as a possible D gene (5 bases). Trimming took off 3 bases at V and 1 base at J, with 15 bases between the two ends. From germline, CDR1 is SGHNT and CDR2 YENEEA. The CDR3 has 16 amino acids. The CDR3 here is CASSFPQGFKNTEAFF. Written as DNA, the CDR3 is TGTGCCAGCAGCTTCCCTCAGGGCTTCAAGAACACTGAAGCTTTCTTT.

Many counts were recorded for this clonotype. The chain joins TRBV13 to TRBJ2-3; 12 bases fit TRBD2. This CDR3 has 17 residues. Germline V gene sequence: CDR1 PRHDT, CDR2 FYEKMQ (reference sequence). V lost 5 bases, J lost 2 bases, and 8 bases stayed unmatched. The CDR3 is CASSPGLAGRTTDTQYF. The CDR3 bases are TGTGCCAGCAGCCCCGGACTAGCGGGACGAACCACAGATACGCAGTATTTT.

This clonotype was observed many times. The chain employs TRBV20-1 and TRBJ2-4, with 8 bases lining up with TRBD2. The CDR3 length is 12 residues. The V and J ends lost 5 bases and 6 bases, in that order; junction bases with no gene match: 3. Germline V gene sequence: CDR1 DFQATT, CDR2 SNEGSKA (reference sequence). The CDR3 bases are TGCAGTGCTCGGGGGGGCCGAAACATTCAGTACTTC. This translates into CSARGGRNIQYF.

The chain carries TRBV9 and TRBJ2-7; D is perhaps TRBD1 or TRBD2 (6 bases each). Trimming shortened V by 4 bases and J by 2 bases, and 13 bases separated the two germline ends. The CDR3 has 14 amino acids. Germline CDR1 reads SGDLS; CDR2 reads YYNGEE. The CDR3 region has the DNA TGTGCCAGCAGCACAGGAGGGGGGACCTACGAGCAGTACTTC. Protein product: CASSTGGGTYEQYF.

Details on this clonotype: A much larger clone lies a single base off, so this may be a read error. The chain carries TRBV28 and TRBJ2-1; TRBD2 might be the D (6 bases). Germline-derived CDR1 and CDR2 are MDHEN and SYDVKM. V was pared by 6 bases and J by 4 bases, with 16 bases between. The CDR3 runs 15 residues. The CDR3 DNA is TGTGCCAGCAGGCCAACCGGGGGACGTTACAATGAGCAGTTCTTC. This codes for CASRPTGGRYNEQFF.

In the case of this clonotype: This may stem from a read error, because a much larger clone lies one nucleotide away. The chain uses TRBV20-1 and TRBJ2-7; tentatively, D is TRBD2 (5 bases). The ends were cut back, 4 bases at V and 2 bases at J, with 15 bases in the middle. The germline CDR1 and CDR2 sequences are DFQATT and SNEGSKA (reference sequence). The CDR3 contains 14 residues. CDR3 in amino acids: CSAINGGWPYEQYF. The CDR3 DNA reads TGCAGTGCTATCAATGGCGGGTGGCCCTACGAGCAGTACTTC.

This clonotype was detected ten times or more. V and J are TRBV10-3 and TRBJ2-1; D gene unclear. Trimming removed 4 bases at V and 5 bases at J, with 9 bases between. There are 13 residues in the CDR3. CDR1 is ENHRY and CDR2 is SYGVKD in the germline V gene. CDR3 DNA sequence: TGTGCCATCAGTGCCGTTGGAGACAATGAGCAGTTCTTC. This encodes CAISAVGDNEQFF.

This CDR3 reads CAWGLAGGPYNEQFF. The CDR3 region has the DNA TGTGCCTGGGGACTAGCGGGAGGGCCCTACAATGAGCAGTTCTTC. The rearrangement joins TRBV30 to TRBJ2-1, with 15 bases fitting TRBD2. The CDR3 has 15 amino acids. Trimming took 5 bases from V and 2 from J; bases not matched to a gene: 1. CDR1 is GTSNPN, CDR2 SVGIG, per germline (reference sequence).

The chain has TRBV24-1 and TRBJ1-1; 7 bases are a match to TRBD1. V trimming: 7 bases; J trimming: 2 bases; junction bases outside the gene matches: 6. Looked up from germline, CDR1 is KGHDR and CDR2 is SFDVKD. The CDR3 is 14 residues long. Here the CDR3 reads CATSQGGLNTEAFF. The CDR3 DNA sequence: TGTGCCACCAGCCAAGGGGGCCTAAACACTGAAGCTTTCTTT.

This clonotype was recorded a few times. This chain joins TRBV15 and TRBJ1-4; D not resolved. Looked up from germline, CDR1 is LNHNV and CDR2 is YYDKDF (reference sequence). The CDR3 consists of 12 residues. V was cut by 3 bases and J by 8 bases, with 7 bases left in between. The CDR3 sequence: CATSSYSEKLFF. In nucleotides, the CDR3 is TGTGCCACCAGCAGTTACAGCGAAAAACTGTTTTTT.

This clonotype appeared many times. V usage is TRBV6-5 and J usage is TRBJ2-7; D is perhaps TRBD1 (5 bases). The V and J ends lost 2 bases and 6 bases respectively, with 14 bases between them. CDR3 length: 14 amino acids. Per germline, CDR1 MNHEY and CDR2 SVGAGI. CDR3 in DNA: TGTGCCAGCAGTTACGGTCAGGGTTCGGTCGAGCAGTACTTC. Translation: CASSYGQGSVEQYF.